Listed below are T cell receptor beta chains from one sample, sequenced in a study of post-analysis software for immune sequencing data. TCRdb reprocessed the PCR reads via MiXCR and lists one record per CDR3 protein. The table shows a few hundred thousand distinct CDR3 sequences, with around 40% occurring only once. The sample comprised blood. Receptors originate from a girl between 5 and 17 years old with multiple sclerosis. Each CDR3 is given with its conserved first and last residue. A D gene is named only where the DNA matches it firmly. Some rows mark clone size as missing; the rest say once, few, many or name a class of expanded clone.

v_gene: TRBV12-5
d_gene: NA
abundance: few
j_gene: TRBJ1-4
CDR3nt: TGTGCTAGTGGTCTCCGGACGGCTACTAATGAAAAACTGTTTTTT
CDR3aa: CASGLRTATNEKLFF

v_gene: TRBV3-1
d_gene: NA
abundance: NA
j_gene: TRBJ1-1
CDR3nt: TGTGCCAGCAGCCATTCCTCGGGGGTCCCTGAAGCTTTCTTT
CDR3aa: CASSHSSGVPEAFF

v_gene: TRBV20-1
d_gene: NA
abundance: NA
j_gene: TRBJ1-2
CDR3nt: TGCAGTGCTATGACAGGTTTCTATGGCTACACCTTC
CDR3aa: CSAMTGFYGYTF

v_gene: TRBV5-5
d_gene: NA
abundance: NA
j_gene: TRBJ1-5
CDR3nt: TGTGCCAGCACCCTGGACGTTTACAATCAGCCCCAGCATTTT
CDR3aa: CASTLDVYNQPQHF

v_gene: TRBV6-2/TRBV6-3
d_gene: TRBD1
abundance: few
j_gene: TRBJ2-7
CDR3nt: TGTGCCAGCAGCGAAGTTAGGCCGGGACAGGCCATCTACGAGCAGTACTTC
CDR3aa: CASSEVRPGQAIYEQYF

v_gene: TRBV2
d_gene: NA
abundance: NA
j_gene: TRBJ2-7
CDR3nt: TGTGCCAGCAGGGGCCTACAGGGATTCTACGAGCAGTACTTC
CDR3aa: CASRGLQGFYEQYF

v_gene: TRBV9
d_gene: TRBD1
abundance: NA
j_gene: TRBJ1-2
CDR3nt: TGTGCCAGCAGCGTAGTTGGGACAGGGGCCCAGGGGAGCGGCTACACCTTC
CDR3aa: CASSVVGTGAQGSGYTF

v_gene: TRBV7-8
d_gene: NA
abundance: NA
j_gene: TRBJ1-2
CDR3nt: TGTGCCAGCAGCTCCTCGACCCAAACATTCTATGGCTACACCTTC
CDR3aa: CASSSSTQTFYGYTF

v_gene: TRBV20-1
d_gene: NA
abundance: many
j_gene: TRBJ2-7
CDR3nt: TGCAGTGCCAGGTTTGACAGATCCTACGAGCAGTACTTC
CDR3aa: CSARFDRSYEQYF

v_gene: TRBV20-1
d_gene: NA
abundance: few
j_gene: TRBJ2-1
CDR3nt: TGCAGTGCTACTTTGGCGTATGAGCAGTTCTTC
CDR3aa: CSATLAYEQFF

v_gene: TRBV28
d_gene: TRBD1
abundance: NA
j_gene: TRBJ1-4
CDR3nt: TGTGCCAGCAGTCCCTCGGGACAGGGACAAGAAAAACTGTTTTTT
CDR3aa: CASSPSGQGQEKLFF

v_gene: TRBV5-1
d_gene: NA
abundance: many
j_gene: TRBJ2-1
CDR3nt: TGCGCCAGCAGCTTCGCAGACAATGAGCAGTTCTTC
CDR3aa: CASSFADNEQFF

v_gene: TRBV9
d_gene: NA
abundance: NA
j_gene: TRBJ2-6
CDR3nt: TGTGCCAGCAGCGTAAAGGACTTCTCTGGGGCCAACGTCCTGACTTTC
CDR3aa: CASSVKDFSGANVLTF

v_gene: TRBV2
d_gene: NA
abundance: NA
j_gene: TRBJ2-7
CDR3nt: TGTGCCAGCAGAAGCAGGGTTCCCTACGAGCAGTACTTC
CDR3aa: CASRSRVPYEQYF

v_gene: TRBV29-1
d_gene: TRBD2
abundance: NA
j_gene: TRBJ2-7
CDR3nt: TGCAGCGTACGGGGACTAGCGGATGGTGGCGAGCAGTACTTC
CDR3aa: CSVRGLADGGEQYF

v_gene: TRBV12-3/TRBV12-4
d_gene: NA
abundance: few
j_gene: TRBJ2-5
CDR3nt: TGTGCCAGCAGTCCGATGGCGGTACAAGAGACCCAGTACTTC
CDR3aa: CASSPMAVQETQYF

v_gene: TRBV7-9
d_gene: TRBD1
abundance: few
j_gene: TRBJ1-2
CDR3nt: TGTGCCAGCAGCAATCCGGGACAGGATTATGGCTACACCTTC
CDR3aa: CASSNPGQDYGYTF

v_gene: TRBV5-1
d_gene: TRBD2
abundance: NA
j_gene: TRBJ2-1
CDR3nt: TGCGCCGGCAGCCGGGAGGTCCAGCAGGAGCAGTTCTTC
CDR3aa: CAGSREVQQEQFF

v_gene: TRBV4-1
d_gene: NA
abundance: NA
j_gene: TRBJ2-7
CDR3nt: TGCGCCAGCAGCCAACCTCGGCTAGGGCTCCACGAGCAGTACTTC
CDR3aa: CASSQPRLGLHEQYF

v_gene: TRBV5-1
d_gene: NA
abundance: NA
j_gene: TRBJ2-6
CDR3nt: TGCGCCAGCAGCTTGGCCGACATTTCTTCTGGGGCCAACGTCCTGACTTTC
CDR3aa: CASSLADISSGANVLTF

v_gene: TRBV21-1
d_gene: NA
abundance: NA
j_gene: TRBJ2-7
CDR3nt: TGTGCCAGCAGCAAAGATGGAGCCTCCTACGAGCAGTACTTC
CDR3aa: CASSKDGASYEQYF

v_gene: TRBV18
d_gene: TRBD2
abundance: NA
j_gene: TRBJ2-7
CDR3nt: TGTGCCAGCTCACCACCAGGGACTAGCGGGATTATCGAGCAGTACTTC
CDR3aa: CASSPPGTSGIIEQYF

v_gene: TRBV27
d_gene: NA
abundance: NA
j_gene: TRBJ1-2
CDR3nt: TGTGCCAGCAGTTTAGGGACCAGCGGGGGCTACACCTTC
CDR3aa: CASSLGTSGGYTF

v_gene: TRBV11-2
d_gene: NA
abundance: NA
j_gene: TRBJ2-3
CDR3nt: TGTGCCAGCAGACCTCAGCCCGGGGGACTTGATACGCAGTATTTT
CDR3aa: CASRPQPGGLDTQYF

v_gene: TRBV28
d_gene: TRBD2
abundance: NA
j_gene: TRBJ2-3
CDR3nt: TGTGCCACCCGAATCCGATACCTAGCGGGAACCAGAACAGATACGCAGTATTTT
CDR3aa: CATRIRYLAGTRTDTQYF

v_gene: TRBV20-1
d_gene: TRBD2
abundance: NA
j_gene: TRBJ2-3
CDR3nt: TGCAGTGCTAGTCCCGCTAGCGGGGGGGAACCGGCAGATACGCAGTATTTT
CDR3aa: CSASPASGGEPADTQYF

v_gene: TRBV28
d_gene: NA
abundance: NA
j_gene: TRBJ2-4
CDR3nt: TGTGCCAGCAACGGGTCGGGGGAGCAGTACTTC
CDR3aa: CASNGSGEQYF